The clone carrying this T cell receptor (beta chain) was seen repeatedly, ten times or more. This CDR3 has 13 residues. Trimming stripped 6 bases from V and 1 base from J, with 9 bases between. Germline V lookup: CDR1 MGHDK, CDR2 SYGVNS. These data belong to a study of Graves' ophthalmopathy and Graves' hyperthyroidism. Using RNA transcripts, the TCR beta CDR3 regions were amplified. First-round RT-PCR relied on HTBI primers, and a second-round multiplex PCR came next. TCRdb reprocessed the multiplex PCR reads with MiXCR, giving one entry per CDR3 protein. The table has 150,000 to 200,000 distinct CDR3 sequences, roughly 36% seen once.

This receptor was obtained from a young man with Graves' ophthalmopathy. This sequence joins TRBV25-1 and TRBJ1-1; D might be TRBD1 (5 bases). The sequencing sample was made of peripheral blood. CDR3 sequence: CASRRTPNTEAFF. In DNA form, the CDR3 reads TGTGCCAGCAGAAGGACACCGAACACTGAAGCTTTCTTT.